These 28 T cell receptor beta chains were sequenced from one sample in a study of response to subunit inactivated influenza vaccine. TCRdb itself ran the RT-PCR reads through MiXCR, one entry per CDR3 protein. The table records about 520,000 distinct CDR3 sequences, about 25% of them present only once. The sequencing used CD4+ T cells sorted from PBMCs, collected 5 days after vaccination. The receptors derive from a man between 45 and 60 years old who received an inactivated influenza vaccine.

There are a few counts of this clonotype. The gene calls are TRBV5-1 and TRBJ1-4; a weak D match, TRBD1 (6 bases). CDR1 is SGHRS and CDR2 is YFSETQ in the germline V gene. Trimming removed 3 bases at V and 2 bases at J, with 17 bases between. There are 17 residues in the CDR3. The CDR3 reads CASSSTGRIGTNEKLFF. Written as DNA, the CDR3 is TGCGCCAGCAGCTCAACAGGGAGGATTGGGACTAATGAAAAACTGTTTTTT.

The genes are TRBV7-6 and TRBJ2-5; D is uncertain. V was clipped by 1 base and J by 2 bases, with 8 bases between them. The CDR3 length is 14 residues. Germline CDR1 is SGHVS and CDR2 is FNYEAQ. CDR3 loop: CASSLGRKQETQYF. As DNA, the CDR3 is TGTGCCAGCAGCTTAGGAAGAAAACAAGAGACCCAGTACTTC.

CDR3 in DNA: TGCAGTGCTAGAGATGGAGGTTCAGGGCGGGATGAAGCTTTCTTT. This translates into CSARDGGSGRDEAFF. The chain carries TRBV20-1 and TRBJ1-1; possibly TRBD1 for D (5 bases). This CDR3 contains 15 residues. The germline V and J ends were trimmed by 0 bases and 7 bases, with 18 bases remaining between them. The germline CDR1 and CDR2 sequences are DFQATT and SNEGSKA (reference sequence).

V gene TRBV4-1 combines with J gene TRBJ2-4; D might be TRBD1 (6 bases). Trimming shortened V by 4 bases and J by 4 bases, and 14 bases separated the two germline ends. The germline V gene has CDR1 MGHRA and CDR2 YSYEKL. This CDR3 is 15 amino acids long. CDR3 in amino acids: CASSLAGAEKNIQYF. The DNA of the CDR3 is TGCGCCAGCAGCCTAGCAGGGGCAGAAAAAAACATTCAGTACTTC.

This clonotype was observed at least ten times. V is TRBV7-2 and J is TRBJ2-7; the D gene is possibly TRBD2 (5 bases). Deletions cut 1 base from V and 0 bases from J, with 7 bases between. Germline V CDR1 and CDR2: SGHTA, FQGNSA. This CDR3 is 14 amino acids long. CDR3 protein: CASSLGRSSYEQYF. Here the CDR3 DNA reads TGTGCCAGCAGCTTAGGGAGGAGCTCCTACGAGCAGTACTTC.

DNA for the CDR3: TGTGCCAGCAGTTACCTTTTGTCCGGACAGGGCCCCAATGAGCAGTTCTTC. It encodes CASSYLLSGQGPNEQFF. The J gene is TRBJ2-1, the V gene TRBV6-5; 8 nucleotides match TRBD1. CDR1 is MNHEY, CDR2 SVGAGI, per germline. J was trimmed by 6 bases and V by 2 bases; bases with no gene match: 12. The CDR3 consists of 17 residues.

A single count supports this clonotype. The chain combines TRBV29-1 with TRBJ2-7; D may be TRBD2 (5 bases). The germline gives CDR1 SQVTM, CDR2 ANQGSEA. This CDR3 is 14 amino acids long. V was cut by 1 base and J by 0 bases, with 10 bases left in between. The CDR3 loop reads CSVEGAGNSYEQYF. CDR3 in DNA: TGCAGCGTTGAAGGGGCCGGGAACTCCTACGAGCAGTACTTC.

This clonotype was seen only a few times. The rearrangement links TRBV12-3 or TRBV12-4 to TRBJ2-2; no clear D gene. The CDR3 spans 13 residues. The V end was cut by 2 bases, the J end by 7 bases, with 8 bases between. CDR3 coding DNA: TGTGCCAGCAGTTTACATGGGGTCGGGGAGCTGTTTTTT. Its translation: CASSLHGVGELFF.

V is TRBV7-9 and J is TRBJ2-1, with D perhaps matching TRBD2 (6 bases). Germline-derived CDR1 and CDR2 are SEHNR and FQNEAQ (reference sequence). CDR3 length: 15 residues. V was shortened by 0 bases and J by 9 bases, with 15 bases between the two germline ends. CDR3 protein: CASSLASQVEGEQFF. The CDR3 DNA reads TGTGCCAGCAGCTTAGCGTCCCAGGTGGAGGGTGAGCAGTTCTTC.

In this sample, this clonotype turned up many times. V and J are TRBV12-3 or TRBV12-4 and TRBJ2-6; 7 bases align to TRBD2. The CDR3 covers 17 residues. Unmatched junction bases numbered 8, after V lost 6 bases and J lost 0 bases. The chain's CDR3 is CASRAPGGFSGANVLTF. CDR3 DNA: TGTGCCAGCAGGGCACCGGGGGGATTCTCTGGGGCCAACGTCCTGACTTTC.

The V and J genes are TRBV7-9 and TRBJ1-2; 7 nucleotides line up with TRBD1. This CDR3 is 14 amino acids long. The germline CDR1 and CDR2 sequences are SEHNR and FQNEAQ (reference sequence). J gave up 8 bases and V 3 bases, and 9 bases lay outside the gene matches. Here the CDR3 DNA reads TGTGCCAGCAGCTTGGGGGACAGTCGGCCGGGCTACACCTTC. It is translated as CASSLGDSRPGYTF.

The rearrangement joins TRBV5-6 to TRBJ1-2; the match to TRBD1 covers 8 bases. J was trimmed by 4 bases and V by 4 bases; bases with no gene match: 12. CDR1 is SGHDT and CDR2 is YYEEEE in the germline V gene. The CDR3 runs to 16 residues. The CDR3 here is CASSRGQGRDFYGYTF. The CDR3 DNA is TGTGCCAGCAGCCGCGGACAGGGCCGGGACTTCTATGGCTACACCTTC.

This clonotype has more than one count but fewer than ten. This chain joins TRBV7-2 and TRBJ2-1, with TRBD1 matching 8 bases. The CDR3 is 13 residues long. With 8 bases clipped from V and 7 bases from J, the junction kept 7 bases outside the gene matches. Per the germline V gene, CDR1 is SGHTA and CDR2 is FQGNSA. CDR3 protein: CASAGQGWNEQFF. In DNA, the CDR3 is TGTGCCAGCGCCGGACAGGGTTGGAATGAGCAGTTCTTC. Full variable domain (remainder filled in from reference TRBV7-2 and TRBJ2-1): GAGVSQSPSNKVTEKGKDVELRCDPISGHTALYWYRQSLGQGLEFLIYFQGNSAPDKSGLPSDRFSAERTGGSVSTLTIQRTQQEDSAVYLCASAGQGWNEQFFGPGTRLTVL.

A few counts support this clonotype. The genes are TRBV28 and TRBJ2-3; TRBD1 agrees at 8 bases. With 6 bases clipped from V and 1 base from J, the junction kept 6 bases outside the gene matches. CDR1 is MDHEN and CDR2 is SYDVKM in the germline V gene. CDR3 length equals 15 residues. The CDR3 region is CASSPGGSGTDTQYF. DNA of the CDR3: TGTGCCAGCAGCCCAGGGGGCTCTGGCACAGATACGCAGTATTTT.

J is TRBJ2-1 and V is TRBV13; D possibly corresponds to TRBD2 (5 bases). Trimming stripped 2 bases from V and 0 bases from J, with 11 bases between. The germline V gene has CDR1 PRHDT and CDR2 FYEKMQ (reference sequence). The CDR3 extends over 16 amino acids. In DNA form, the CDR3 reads TGTGCCAGCAGCTTATTGCCGGGAAGCTCCTACAATGAGCAGTTCTTC. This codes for CASSLLPGSSYNEQFF.

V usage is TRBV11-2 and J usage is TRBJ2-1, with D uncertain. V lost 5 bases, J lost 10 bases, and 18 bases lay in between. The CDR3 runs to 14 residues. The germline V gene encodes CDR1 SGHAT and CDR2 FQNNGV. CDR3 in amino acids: CASSPGVVALEQFF. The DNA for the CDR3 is TGTGCCAGCAGCCCGGGCGTTGTGGCCCTCGAGCAGTTCTTC.

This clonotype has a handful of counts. Here the CDR3 reads CASSALGTEAFF. CDR3 DNA sequence: TGCGCCAGCAGCGCTTTGGGTACTGAAGCTTTCTTT. The chain has TRBV5-1 and TRBJ1-1; D is unresolved. The ends were cut back, 4 bases at V and 5 bases at J, with 9 bases in the middle. This CDR3 is 12 amino acids long. CDR1 and CDR2 from the germline V gene are SGHRS and YFSETQ.

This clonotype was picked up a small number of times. The CDR3 is CSARGQRGLNEQFF. As DNA, the CDR3 is TGCAGTGCTAGAGGGCAAAGAGGGTTGAATGAGCAGTTCTTC. The J gene is TRBJ2-1, the V gene TRBV20-1, with D perhaps matching TRBD2 (5 bases). The germline V gene has CDR1 DFQATT and CDR2 SNEGSKA (reference sequence). The CDR3 totals 14 residues. V lost 1 base and J 7 bases, leaving 14 bases between the germline ends.

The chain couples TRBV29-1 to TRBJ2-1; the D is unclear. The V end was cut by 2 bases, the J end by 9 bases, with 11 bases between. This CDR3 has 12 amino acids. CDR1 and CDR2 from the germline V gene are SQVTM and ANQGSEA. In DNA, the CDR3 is TGCAGCGTTGAAAGACTGGCTGGTGAGCAGTTCTTC. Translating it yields CSVERLAGEQFF.

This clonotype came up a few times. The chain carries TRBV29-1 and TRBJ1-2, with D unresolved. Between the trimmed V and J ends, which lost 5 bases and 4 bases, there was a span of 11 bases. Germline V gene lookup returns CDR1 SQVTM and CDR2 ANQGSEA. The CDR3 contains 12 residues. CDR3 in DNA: TGCAGCGTTTCGGACCGGTTCTATGGCTACACCTTC. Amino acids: CSVSDRFYGYTF.

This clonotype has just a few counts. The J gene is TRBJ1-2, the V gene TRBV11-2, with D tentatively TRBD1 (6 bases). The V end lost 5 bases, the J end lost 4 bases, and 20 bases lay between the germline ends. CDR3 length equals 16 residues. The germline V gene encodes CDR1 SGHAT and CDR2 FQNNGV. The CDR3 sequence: CASSLSSGGGFYGYTF. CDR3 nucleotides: TGTGCCAGCAGCCTTAGTAGCGGGGGCGGTTTCTATGGCTACACCTTC.

Here the CDR3 DNA reads TGTGCCAGCAGTACTAGCAAGAGTGAGCAGTTCTTC. Its translation is CASSTSKSEQFF. The chain recombines TRBV28 with TRBJ2-1; weak D call: TRBD2 (6 bases). Germline V lookup: CDR1 MDHEN, CDR2 SYDVKM. CDR3 length: 12 residues. V lost 5 bases and J lost 9, with 11 bases in between. Variable domain in full (rest from reference TRBV28 and TRBJ2-1): DVKVTQSSRYLVKRTGEKVFLECVQDMDHENMFWYRQDPGLGLRLIYFSYDVKMKEKGDIPEGYSVSREKKERFSLILESASTNQTSMYLCASSTSKSEQFFGPGTRLTVL.

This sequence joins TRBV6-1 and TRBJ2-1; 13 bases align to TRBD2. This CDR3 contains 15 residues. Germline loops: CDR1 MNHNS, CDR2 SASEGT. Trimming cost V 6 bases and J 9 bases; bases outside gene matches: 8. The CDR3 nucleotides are TGTGCCAGCAGCCCTATAGGGACTAGCGGGACTGAGCAGTTCTTC. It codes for CASSPIGTSGTEQFF.

As DNA, the CDR3 is TGTGCCAGCAGTTACCTTCAGGGGGAAGGGTATCGCAATCAGCCCCAGCATTTT. This gives the protein CASSYLQGEGYRNQPQHF. V and J are TRBV6-2 or TRBV6-3 and TRBJ1-5; 7 nucleotides align to TRBD1. The germline gives CDR1 MNHEY, CDR2 SVGEGT. V lost 2 bases to trimming and J lost 2 bases; unmatched junction nucleotides: 12. The CDR3 is 18 residues long.

The CDR3 DNA is TGCAGTGCACCCGGGACTAGCGGGAGAGGCTACAATGAGCAGTTCTTC. Residues: CSAPGTSGRGYNEQFF. The chain joins TRBV20-1 to TRBJ2-1, with 14 bases lining up with TRBD2. CDR1 and CDR2 from the germline V gene are DFQATT and SNEGSKA (reference sequence). V lost 6 bases, J lost 3 bases, and 7 bases stayed unmatched. This CDR3 has 16 amino acids.

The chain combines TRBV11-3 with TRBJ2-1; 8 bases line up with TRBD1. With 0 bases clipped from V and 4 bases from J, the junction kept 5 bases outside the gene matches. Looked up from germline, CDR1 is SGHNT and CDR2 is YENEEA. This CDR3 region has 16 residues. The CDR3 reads CASSLDRGQGYNEQFF. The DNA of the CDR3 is TGTGCCAGCAGCTTAGATCGAGGACAGGGATACAATGAGCAGTTCTTC. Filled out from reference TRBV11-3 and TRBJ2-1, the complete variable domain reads EAGVVQSPRYKIIEKKQPVAFWCNPISGHNTLYWYLQNLGQGPELLIRYENEEAVDDSQLPKDRFSAERLKGVDSTLKIQPAELGDSAVYLCASSLDRGQGYNEQFFGPGTRLTVL.

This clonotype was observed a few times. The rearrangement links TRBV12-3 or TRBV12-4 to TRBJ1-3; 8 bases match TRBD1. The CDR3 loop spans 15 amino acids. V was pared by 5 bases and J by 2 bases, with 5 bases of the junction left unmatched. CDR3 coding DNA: TGTGCCAGCAGTCCGGACAGGGAGGCTGGAAACACCATATATTTT. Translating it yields CASSPDREAGNTIYF.

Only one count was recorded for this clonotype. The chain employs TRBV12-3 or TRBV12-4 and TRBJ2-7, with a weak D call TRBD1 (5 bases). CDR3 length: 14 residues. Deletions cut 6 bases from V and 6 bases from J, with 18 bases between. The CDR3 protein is CASSRIAGKGEQYF. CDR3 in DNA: TGTGCCAGCAGCCGAATCGCAGGGAAAGGCGAGCAGTACTTC.